The 25 T cell receptor beta chains below all came from one sample that was sequenced in a study of blood T cells in healthy people across ages. A second about 7 to 11 cycle PCR used barcoded and J-beta primers. In TCRdb, the 5' RACE reads were re-called with MiXCR into one record per CDR3 protein. The data contain some 1.5 million distinct CDR3 sequences, roughly 28% of them singletons. Sample: blood. The origin of the receptors is a woman in her thirties in good health.

This clonotype appeared a few times. The CDR3 coding sequence is TGTGCCAGTGGGGACAGGCCAGGAGTAATGGCCAAAAACATTCAGTACTTC. This codes for CASGDRPGVMAKNIQYF. The rearrangement joins TRBV27 to TRBJ2-4; 8 bases map to TRBD1. With V trimmed by 9 bases and J by 1 base, 14 bases remained unmatched. This CDR3 has 17 residues. CDR1 and CDR2 (germline): MNHEY, SMNVEV (reference sequence).

This clonotype was counted only a few times. The chain has TRBV6-2 or TRBV6-3 and TRBJ2-5; D is undetermined. The CDR3 runs 10 residues. Germline V gene lookup returns CDR1 MNHEY and CDR2 SVGEGT. Trimming shortened V by 6 bases and J by 6 bases, and 5 bases separated the two germline ends. The CDR3 loop is CASRKKTQYF. CDR3 nucleotide sequence: TGTGCCAGCAGAAAAAAGACCCAGTACTTC.

This clonotype was observed a few times. The rearrangement uses TRBV20-1 and TRBJ2-7; the match to TRBD1 covers 8 bases. The CDR3 has 15 amino acids. CDR1 and CDR2 (germline): DFQATT, SNEGSKA (reference sequence). The V and J ends lost 6 bases and 5 bases, in that order; junction bases with no gene match: 15. CDR3 bases: TGCAGTGCCGAGACTTTTGCAGGACAGGGCCACGAGCAGTACTTC. Protein sequence: CSAETFAGQGHEQYF.

This clonotype showed up many times. This chain joins TRBV7-9 and TRBJ2-5; 9 bases align to TRBD2. The germline V gene encodes CDR1 SEHNR and CDR2 FQNEAQ (reference sequence). The CDR3 length is 17 residues. Trimming at V came to 5 bases and at J to 4 bases, leaving 14 bases not matched to a gene. CDR3 bases: TGTGCCAGCAGCAGAGCGGGAGCGGGAGGAAGCAGAGAGACCCAGTACTTC. Translation gives CASSRAGAGGSRETQYF.

This clonotype appeared a few times. V and J are TRBV12-3 or TRBV12-4 and TRBJ1-1; D gene unclear. The CDR3 is made up of 14 amino acids. V lost 3 bases and J lost 3, with 11 bases in between. CDR3 residues: CASSFPFGDTEAFF. CDR3 nucleotides: TGTGCCAGCAGTTTCCCTTTCGGAGACACTGAAGCTTTCTTT.

This clonotype showed up just once. The V call is TRBV12-3 or TRBV12-4, the J call TRBJ1-1, with TRBD1 as a possible D gene (5 bases). CDR3 size: 16 residues. Trimming removed 0 bases at V and 2 bases at J, with 13 bases between. The CDR3 DNA follows: TGTGCCAGCAGTTTAGCGGGACGGCTGGGAAACACTGAAGCTTTCTTT. As protein: CASSLAGRLGNTEAFF.

V and J are TRBV20-1 and TRBJ2-1, with TRBD2 identical over 12 bases. This CDR3 has 15 amino acids. The germline V gene encodes CDR1 DFQATT and CDR2 SNEGSKA (reference sequence). After removal of 2 bases from V and 7 bases from J, the junction contained 6 bases not matched to a gene. The DNA of the CDR3 is TGCAGTGCTAGAAACCCCCTAGCGGGAGGGAATGAGCAGTTCTTC. Translation gives CSARNPLAGGNEQFF.

This sequence joins TRBV7-9 and TRBJ1-2, with 8 bases matching TRBD1. Germline CDR1 is SEHNR and CDR2 is FQNEAQ (reference sequence). The CDR3 has 14 residues. Losses at the gene ends were 2 bases for V and 7 bases for J; bases not matched to a gene: 6. Here the CDR3 DNA reads TGTGCCAGCAGCTTATCGCAGGGGGCCGCTGGCTACACCTTC. This encodes CASSLSQGAAGYTF.

V is TRBV5-8 and J is TRBJ1-6; 7 nucleotides match TRBD1. From germline, CDR1 is SGHTS and CDR2 YDEGEE. This CDR3 is built from 13 residues. V was pared by 6 bases and J by 13 bases, with 10 bases of the junction left unmatched. This CDR3 is CASNPVTGLPLHF. CDR3 nucleotides: TGTGCCAGCAACCCGGTGACAGGGCTTCCCCTCCACTTT.

The gene calls are TRBV28 and TRBJ2-3; TRBD2 matches 8 bases. This CDR3 has 16 residues. The V segment lost 2 bases and the J segment 2 bases; nucleotides outside the gene matches: 6. Germline CDR1 reads MDHEN; CDR2 reads SYDVKM. The CDR3 loop is CASSLGGGLDTDTQYF. CDR3 DNA: TGTGCCAGCAGTTTAGGAGGGGGACTAGACACAGATACGCAGTATTTT. The variable domain in full, completed from reference TRBV28 and TRBJ2-3, reads DVKVTQSSRYLVKRTGEKVFLECVQDMDHENMFWYRQDPGLGLRLIYFSYDVKMKEKGDIPEGYSVSREKKERFSLILESASTNQTSMYLCASSLGGGLDTDTQYFGPGTRLTVL.

This clonotype was picked up many times. The rearrangement uses TRBV7-2 and TRBJ1-2; 12 bases line up with TRBD1. The V gene end was trimmed by 2 bases and the J gene end by 5 bases; junction bases not matched to a gene: 9. This CDR3 comprises 17 residues. Germline V lookup: CDR1 SGHTA, CDR2 FQGNSA. CDR3 protein: CASSLPGQGALSYGYTF. The CDR3 DNA reads TGTGCCAGCAGCTTACCGGGACAGGGGGCGCTAAGTTATGGCTACACCTTC.

This clonotype was recorded at least ten times. This chain joins TRBV12-3 or TRBV12-4 and TRBJ2-7; D is undetermined. V lost 5 bases and J lost 2, with 7 bases in between. The CDR3 spans 12 residues. CDR3: CASSRSTYEQYF. As DNA, the CDR3 is TGTGCCAGCAGTCGAAGCACCTACGAGCAGTACTTC.

The chain employs TRBV27 and TRBJ2-7, with 9 positions matching TRBD2. The trim removed 5 bases at V and 6 bases at J, leaving 8 bases unmatched. Germline V gene lookup returns CDR1 MNHEY and CDR2 SMNVEV (reference sequence). The CDR3 is 14 amino acids. The CDR3 here is CASSPLAGIREQYF. The CDR3 DNA reads TGTGCCAGCAGTCCGCTAGCGGGAATCCGCGAGCAGTACTTC.

This clonotype was recorded at least ten times. The CDR3 loop is CASSPMTGEQYF. In DNA, the CDR3 is TGTGCCAGCAGTCCGATGACGGGAGAGCAGTACTTC. The rearrangement joins TRBV7-6 to TRBJ2-7; TRBD2 is a possible D gene (5 bases). There are 12 residues in the CDR3. CDR1 is SGHVS, CDR2 FNYEAQ, per germline. Trimming shortened V by 6 bases and J by 7 bases, and 13 bases separated the two germline ends.

This clonotype was picked up one time. Being one base from a much bigger clone, this may be a read error. V gene TRBV20-1 combines with J gene TRBJ2-1; D might be TRBD1 (5 bases). From germline, CDR1 is DFQATT and CDR2 SNEGSKA (reference sequence). Trimming cost V 3 bases and J 2 bases, with 20 bases left between them. The CDR3 spans 17 residues. CDR3 coding DNA: TGCAGTGCTAGGGCCCCCATACAGGTGAGCCCCTACAATGAGCAGTTCTTC. Translation gives CSARAPIQVSPYNEQFF.

This clonotype showed up just a few times. CDR3 nucleotide sequence: TGTGCCAGCAGTTACTCGAATCAGGGGGGCGTCTATGGCTACACCTTC. Protein: CASSYSNQGGVYGYTF. The chain links TRBV6-5 to TRBJ1-2, with 7 bases that match TRBD1. Germline values: CDR1 MNHEY, CDR2 SVGAGI. The junction had 8 bases not matched to a gene; V was cut back by 0 bases and J by 4 bases. The CDR3 consists of 16 residues.

This clonotype occurred a few times. V and J are TRBV20-1 and TRBJ2-5; 7 nucleotides match TRBD1. CDR3 length equals 13 residues. The trim removed 8 bases at V and 1 base at J, leaving 7 bases unmatched. The germline V gene has CDR1 DFQATT and CDR2 SNEGSKA (reference sequence). The CDR3 loop reads CSTQGVAQETQYF. The CDR3 DNA is TGCAGTACTCAGGGGGTAGCCCAAGAGACCCAGTACTTC.

This chain joins TRBV12-3 or TRBV12-4 and TRBJ2-1, with D possibly matching TRBD2 (6 bases). Trimming took off 5 bases at V and 5 bases at J, with 13 bases between the two ends. CDR3 length equals 14 residues. The CDR3 loop reads CASSPGSGNNEQFF. The CDR3 DNA reads as TGTGCCAGCAGTCCCGGGAGCGGAAACAATGAGCAGTTCTTC.

V gene TRBV3-1 combines with J gene TRBJ2-1, with TRBD1 matching over 10 bases. V was clipped by 5 bases and J by 13 bases; unmatched bases: 5. Germline CDR1 is LGHDT and CDR2 is YNNKEL (reference sequence). The CDR3 is 12 residues long. In nucleotides, the CDR3 is TGTGCCAGCAGCGCGAGGGACAGGGGACAGTTCTTC. Translating gives CASSARDRGQFF.

This chain links TRBV12-5 with TRBJ1-2; tentatively, D is TRBD1 (6 bases). CDR1 LGHNT and CDR2 FRNRAP come from the germline V gene. V lost 3 bases and J 4 bases, leaving 12 bases between the germline ends. The CDR3 covers 14 residues. In DNA, the CDR3 is TGTGCTAGTGGTTTCCTCGGGGGCGGCTATGGCTACACCTTC. Protein: CASGFLGGGYGYTF.

This clonotype was counted only a few times. The chain is built from TRBV7-2 and TRBJ2-7, with 11 bases matching TRBD1. Germline V CDR1 and CDR2: SGHTA, FQGNSA. This CDR3 spans 13 amino acids. V gave up 5 bases and J gave up 5 bases; unmatched junction bases: 2. CDR3: CASSADRGHEQYF. The DNA for the CDR3 is TGTGCCAGCAGCGCGGACAGGGGGCACGAGCAGTACTTC.

The chain employs TRBV5-5 and TRBJ2-1, with D perhaps given as TRBD1 or TRBD2 (6 bases each). Per germline, CDR1 SGHKS and CDR2 YYEKEE (reference sequence). With 4 bases removed from V and 12 bases from J, the gap between germline ends came to 14 bases. This CDR3 contains 12 residues. CDR3 DNA: TGTGCCAGCAGCGACGAGGGGGGTGTGCAGTTCTTC. Translating gives CASSDEGGVQFF.

This clonotype was detected only a few times. The rearrangement joins TRBV20-1 to TRBJ1-5; D may be TRBD1 (5 bases). Between the trimmed V and J ends, which lost 5 bases and 0 bases, there was a span of 11 bases. The CDR3 is made up of 14 amino acids. Looked up from germline, CDR1 is DFQATT and CDR2 is SNEGSKA (reference sequence). The CDR3 loop is CSAADSNSNQPQHF. For the CDR3, the DNA is TGCAGTGCTGCTGACAGTAATAGCAATCAGCCCCAGCATTTT.

This clonotype was detected only a few times. The chain is built from TRBV10-3 and TRBJ1-5; maybe TRBD1 (5 bases). V was cut by 2 bases and J by 4 bases, with 6 bases left in between. Germline V gene lookup returns CDR1 ENHRY and CDR2 SYGVKD. The CDR3 is made up of 13 amino acids. CDR3 loop: CAISEGGNQPQHF. As DNA, the CDR3 is TGTGCCATCAGTGAGGGGGGAAATCAGCCCCAGCATTTT.

The table lists this clonotype with many counts. The chain employs TRBV20-1 and TRBJ2-3, with a possible D match to TRBD1 (5 bases). From germline, CDR1 is DFQATT and CDR2 SNEGSKA (reference sequence). The CDR3 consists of 13 residues. V was cut by 2 bases and J by 0 bases, with 6 bases left in between. The CDR3 DNA reads TGCAGTGCTAGACAGGGAAGCACAGATACGCAGTATTTT. Translated, it gives CSARQGSTDTQYF.